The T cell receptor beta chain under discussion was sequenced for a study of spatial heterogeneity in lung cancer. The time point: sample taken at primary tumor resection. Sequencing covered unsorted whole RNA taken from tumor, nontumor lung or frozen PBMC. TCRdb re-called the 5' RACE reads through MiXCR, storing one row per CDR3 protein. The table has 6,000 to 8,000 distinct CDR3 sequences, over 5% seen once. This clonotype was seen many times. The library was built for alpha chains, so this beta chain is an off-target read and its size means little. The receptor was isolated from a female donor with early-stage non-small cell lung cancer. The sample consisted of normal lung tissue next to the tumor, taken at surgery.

Here the CDR3 DNA reads TGTGCCACCAGCAGAGATCGGCAGGGGGTCGATAAGACCCAGTACTTC. It codes for CATSRDRQGVDKTQYF. This sequence joins TRBV15 and TRBJ2-5; 7 nucleotides match TRBD1. The CDR3 runs to 16 residues. V shed 0 bases and J 6 bases; nucleotides not matched to a gene: 10. Germline V gene sequence: CDR1 LNHNV, CDR2 YYDKDF (reference sequence).